This T cell receptor beta chain derives from a study of T cells in Graves' hyperthyroidism and ophthalmopathy. The investigators amplified TCR beta CDR3 regions from RNA transcripts. First-round RT-PCR targeting the TCR CDR3 was performed with the HTBI primer set. TCRdb reprocessed the multiplex PCR reads via MiXCR and lists one record per CDR3 protein. Of about 300,000 distinct CDR3 sequences in the sample, 25% were seen once. Drawn at first hyperthyroidism diagnosis, the blood sample preceded any ophthalmopathy symptoms. The germline V and J ends were trimmed by 6 bases and 0 bases, with 17 bases remaining between them. Germline loops: CDR1 SGHAT, CDR2 FQDESV (reference sequence). This CDR3 region has 17 residues.

The TCR originated in a man in his forties or fifties with Graves' hyperthyroidism that later progressed to Graves' ophthalmopathy. The V gene is TRBV11-1, the J gene TRBJ2-2; possibly TRBD1 for D (6 bases). Input material: blood. The CDR3 is CASRQGRTTSNTGELFF. Here the CDR3 DNA reads TGTGCCAGCAGACAGGGACGGACCACATCGAACACCGGGGAGCTGTTTTTT.